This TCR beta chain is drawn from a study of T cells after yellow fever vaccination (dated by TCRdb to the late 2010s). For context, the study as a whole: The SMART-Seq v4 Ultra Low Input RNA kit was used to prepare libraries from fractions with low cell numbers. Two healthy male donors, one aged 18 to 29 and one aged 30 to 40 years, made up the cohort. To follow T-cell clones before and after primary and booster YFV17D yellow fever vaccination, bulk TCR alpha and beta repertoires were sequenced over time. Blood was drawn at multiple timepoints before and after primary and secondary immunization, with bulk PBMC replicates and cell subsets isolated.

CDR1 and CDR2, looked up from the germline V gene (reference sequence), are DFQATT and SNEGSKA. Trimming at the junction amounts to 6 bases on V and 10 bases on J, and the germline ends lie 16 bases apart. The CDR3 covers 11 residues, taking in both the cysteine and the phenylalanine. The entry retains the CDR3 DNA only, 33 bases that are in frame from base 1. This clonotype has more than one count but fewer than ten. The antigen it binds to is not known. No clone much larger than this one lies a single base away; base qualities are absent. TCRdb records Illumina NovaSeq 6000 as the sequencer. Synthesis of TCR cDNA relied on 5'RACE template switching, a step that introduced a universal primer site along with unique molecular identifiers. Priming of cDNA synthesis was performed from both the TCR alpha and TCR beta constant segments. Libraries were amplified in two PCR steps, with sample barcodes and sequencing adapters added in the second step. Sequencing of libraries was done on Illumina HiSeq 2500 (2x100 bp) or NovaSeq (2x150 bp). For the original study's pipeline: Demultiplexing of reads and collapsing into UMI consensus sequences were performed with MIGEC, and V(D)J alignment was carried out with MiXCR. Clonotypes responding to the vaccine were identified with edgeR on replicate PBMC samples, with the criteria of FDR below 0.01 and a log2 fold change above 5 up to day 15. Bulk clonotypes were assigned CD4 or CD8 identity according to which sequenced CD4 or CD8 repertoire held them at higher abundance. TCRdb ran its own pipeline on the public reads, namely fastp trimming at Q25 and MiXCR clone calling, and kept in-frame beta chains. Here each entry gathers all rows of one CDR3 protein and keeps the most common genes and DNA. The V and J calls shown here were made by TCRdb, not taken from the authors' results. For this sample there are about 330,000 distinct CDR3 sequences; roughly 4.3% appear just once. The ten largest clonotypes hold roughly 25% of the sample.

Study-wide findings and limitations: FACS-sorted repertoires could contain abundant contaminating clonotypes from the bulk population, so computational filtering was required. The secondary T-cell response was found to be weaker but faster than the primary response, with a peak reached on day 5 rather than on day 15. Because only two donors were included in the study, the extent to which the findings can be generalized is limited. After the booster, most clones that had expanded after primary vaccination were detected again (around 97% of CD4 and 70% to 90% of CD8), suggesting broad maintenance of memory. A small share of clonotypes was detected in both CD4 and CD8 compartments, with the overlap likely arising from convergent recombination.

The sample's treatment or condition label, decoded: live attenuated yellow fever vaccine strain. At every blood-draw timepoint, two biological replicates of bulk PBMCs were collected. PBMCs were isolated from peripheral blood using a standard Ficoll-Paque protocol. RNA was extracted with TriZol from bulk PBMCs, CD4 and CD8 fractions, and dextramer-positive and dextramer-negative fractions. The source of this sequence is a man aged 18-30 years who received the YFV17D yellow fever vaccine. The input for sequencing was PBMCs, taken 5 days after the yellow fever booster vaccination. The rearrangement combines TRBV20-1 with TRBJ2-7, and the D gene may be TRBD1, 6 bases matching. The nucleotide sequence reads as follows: TGCAGTGCCCCTAAGGGGGACAAACAGTACTTC. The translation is CSAPKGDKQYF.